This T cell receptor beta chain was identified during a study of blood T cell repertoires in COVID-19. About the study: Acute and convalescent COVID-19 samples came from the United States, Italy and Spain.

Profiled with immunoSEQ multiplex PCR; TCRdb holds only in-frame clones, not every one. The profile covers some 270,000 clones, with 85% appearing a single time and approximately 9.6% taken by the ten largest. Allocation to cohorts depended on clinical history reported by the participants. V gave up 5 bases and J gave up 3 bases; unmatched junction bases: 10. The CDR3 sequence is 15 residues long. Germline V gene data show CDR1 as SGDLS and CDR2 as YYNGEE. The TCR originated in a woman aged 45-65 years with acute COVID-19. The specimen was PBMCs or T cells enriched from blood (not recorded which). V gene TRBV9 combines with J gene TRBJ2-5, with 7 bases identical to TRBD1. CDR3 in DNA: TGTGCCAGCAGTCCCTCCCAGGGGGAAGAAGAGACCCAGTACTTC. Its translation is CASSPSQGEEETQYF.